This is a list of T cell receptor beta chains from one sample in a study of blood T cell repertoires in COVID-19. Data came from immunoSEQ multiplex PCR; TCRdb stores just in-frame clones and leaves some out. Of over 65,000 clones in the sample, roughly 90% were seen once. Sequencing input: peripheral blood. The receptors here all came from a human donor in a cohort sampled during active COVID-19. CDR3s include the opening cysteine and the closing phenylalanine or tryptophan. D genes are given only for firm matches. The size entry is marked missing in some rows and otherwise reads once, few, many or a size class.

D gene	CDR3 length	V gene	clone size	J gene	CDR3 protein	CDR3 DNA
NA	15	TRBV7-2	NA	TRBJ2-5	CASSLAGHQQETQYF	TGTGCCAGCAGCTTAGCGGGGCATCAGCAAGAGACCCAGTACTTC
NA	16	TRBV28	NA	TRBJ2-1	CASSESGGSSYNEQFF	TGTGCCAGCAGCGAGTCAGGTGGTAGCTCCTACAATGAGCAGTTCTTC
NA	13	TRBV4-2	NA	TRBJ2-3	CASSQEEPGTQYF	TGTGCCAGCAGCCAAGAAGAGCCAGGGACGCAGTATTTT
NA	15	TRBV3-1/TRBV3-2	NA	TRBJ2-1	CASSQDKGVYNEQFF	TGTGCCAGCAGCCAAGATAAAGGGGTTTACAATGAGCAGTTCTTC
NA	13	TRBV7-9	NA	TRBJ2-1	CASSPGTQAEQFF	TGTGCCAGCAGTCCTGGTACGCAGGCCGAGCAGTTCTTC
TRBD1	18	TRBV5-8	NA	TRBJ2-5	CASSFAPGQGLSQETQYF	TGTGCCAGCAGCTTTGCTCCGGGACAGGGGTTAAGCCAAGAGACCCAGTACTTC
NA	15	TRBV4-3	NA	TRBJ1-4	CASSQEGRTNEKLFF	TGCGCCAGCAGCCAAGAGGGGAGGACTAATGAAAAACTGTTTTTT
TRBD2	15	TRBV5-1	NA	TRBJ2-1	CASRPSGSSYNEQFF	TGCGCCAGCAGGCCTAGCGGGAGCTCCTACAATGAGCAGTTCTTC
NA	12	TRBV28	NA	TRBJ2-7	CASSFSAYEQYF	TGTGCCAGCAGTTTCTCAGCCTACGAGCAGTACTTC
NA	14	TRBV9	NA	TRBJ2-1	CASSPEGQLDEQFF	TGTGCCAGCAGCCCGGAGGGCCAATTGGATGAGCAGTTCTTC
NA	17	TRBV12-5	NA	TRBJ2-3	CASGWCRGAAPQDTQYF	TGTGCTAGTGGTTGGTGCAGGGGGGCGGCCCCACAAGATACGCAGTATTTT
NA	16	TRBV7-6	NA	TRBJ2-3	CASSLGELVMADTQYF	TGTGCCAGCAGCTTAGGGGAACTAGTAATGGCAGATACGCAGTATTTT
NA	13	TRBV18	once	TRBJ1-2	CASSPQERYGYTF	TGTGCCAGCTCACCCCAGGAACGCTATGGCTACACCTTC
NA	14	TRBV7-8	NA	TRBJ2-2	CASSLVGGSGELFF	TGTGCCAGCAGCTTAGTCGGGGGTTCAGGGGAGCTGTTTTTT
TRBD1	15	TRBV28	NA	TRBJ2-3	CASSFRTGGTDTQYF	TGTGCCAGCAGTTTCCGGACAGGGGGCACAGATACGCAGTATTTT
NA	15	TRBV9	few	TRBJ2-3	CASSVVGRRADTQYF	TGTGCCAGCAGCGTAGTGGGGAGGAGGGCAGATACGCAGTATTTT
NA	14	TRBV4-3	NA	TRBJ2-5	CASSQDTSRETQYF	TGCGCCAGCAGCCAAGATACTAGCCGAGAGACCCAGTACTTC
TRBD1	15	TRBV11-2	NA	TRBJ2-3	CASSPRDRSTDTQYF	TGTGCCAGCAGCCCGAGGGACAGGAGCACAGATACGCAGTATTTT
TRBD1	19	TRBV24-1	NA	TRBJ2-6	CATSEDGTGGAPGANVLTF	TGTGCCACCAGTGAAGACGGGACAGGGGGCGCCCCTGGGGCCAACGTCCTGACTTTC
NA	13	TRBV6-6	once	TRBJ2-7	CASTPRLGYEQYF	TGTGCCAGCACCCCAAGACTAGGCTACGAGCAGTACTTC
TRBD1	15	TRBV28	NA	TRBJ2-5	CASSLGIGTGLTQYF	TGTGCCAGCAGTTTGGGTATTGGGACAGGTCTTACCCAGTACTTC
TRBD1	13	TRBV19	NA	TRBJ2-4	CASRTGTDNIQYF	TGTGCCAGTAGGACCGGGACAGATAACATTCAGTACTTC
NA	13	TRBV27	NA	TRBJ1-1	CASSLLENTEAFF	TGTGCCAGCAGCCTACTCGAAAACACTGAAGCTTTCTTT
NA	16	TRBV4-1	few	TRBJ2-5	CASSPILLAAGATQYF	TGCGCCAGCAGCCCAATCCTACTAGCCGCCGGGGCGACCCAGTACTTC
NA	14	TRBV2	NA	TRBJ1-4	CASSAGRGNEKLFF	TGTGCCAGCAGTGCGGGGAGGGGTAATGAAAAACTGTTTTTT
NA	12	TRBV11-3	NA	TRBJ2-1	CASSLDRGGQFF	TGTGCCAGCAGCTTAGATCGGGGAGGGCAGTTCTTC
NA	15	TRBV1	NA	TRBJ2-7	CTSSIRDSALYEQYF	TGCACCAGCAGCATCCGGGACAGTGCTCTTTACGAGCAGTACTTC
NA	17	TRBV14	NA	TRBJ2-3	CASSLNRRGYSTDTQYF	TGTGCCAGCAGCCTTAACCGAAGGGGCTATAGCACAGATACGCAGTATTTT
TRBD1	14	TRBV24-1	once	TRBJ2-3	CATSELGQADTQYF	TGTGCCACCAGTGAACTGGGACAGGCGGATACGCAGTATTTT
NA	16	TRBV28	once	TRBJ1-2	CASTSLEKRRLDGYTF	TGTGCCAGCACCTCCTTGGAGAAGAGAAGACTTGATGGCTACACCTTC
TRBD2	14	TRBV18	NA	TRBJ2-1	CASSPSGRQLEQFF	TGTGCCAGCTCACCTAGCGGGAGACAGCTTGAGCAGTTCTTC
TRBD1	15	TRBV28	NA	TRBJ1-1	CASSSYAGTGTSAFF	TGTGCCAGCAGTTCCTACGCCGGGACAGGGACTTCGGCTTTCTTT
NA	12	TRBV15	NA	TRBJ1-1	CATSRQGLEAFF	TGTGCCACCAGCAGGCAGGGACTTGAAGCTTTCTTT
TRBD1	14	TRBV10-3	NA	TRBJ2-3	CAISDWTGGDTQYF	TGTGCCATCAGTGATTGGACAGGGGGGGATACGCAGTATTTT
NA	14	TRBV9	NA	TRBJ1-4	CASSVGAGIEKLFF	TGTGCCAGCAGCGTAGGGGCAGGGATTGAAAAACTGTTTTTT
TRBD1	14	TRBV27	NA	TRBJ2-2	CASRMDRAPGELFF	TGTGCCAGCAGGATGGACAGGGCGCCTGGGGAGCTGTTTTTT
NA	14	TRBV11-2	NA	TRBJ1-2	CASSLIGQNYGYTF	TGTGCCAGCAGCTTAATCGGACAGAACTATGGCTACACCTTC
TRBD2	14	TRBV19	few	TRBJ2-7	CASSVPGLADEQYF	TGTGCCAGTAGTGTTCCGGGACTAGCGGATGAGCAGTACTTC
NA	14	TRBV6-6	NA	TRBJ2-7	CASSYGDKGYEQYF	TGTGCCAGCAGTTACGGGGACAAAGGCTACGAGCAGTACTTC
NA	14	TRBV27	NA	TRBJ2-2	CASSSRLNPGELFF	TGTGCCAGCAGCTCCCGACTGAATCCCGGGGAGCTGTTTTTT
NA	15	TRBV19	NA	TRBJ2-3	CASAPLGSSTDTQYF	TGTGCCAGTGCCCCCTTGGGGAGTAGCACAGATACGCAGTATTTT
TRBD2	15	TRBV6-5	NA	TRBJ2-2	CASRTSGRVTGELFF	TGTGCCAGCAGGACTAGCGGGAGGGTCACCGGGGAGCTGTTTTTT